What follows describes a single TCR beta chain. Its antigen is still unknown. A multiplex PCR was run with 60 Vbeta primers and 13 Jbeta primers. Authors' methods: About 11 million of tens of millions of unique TCR beta chains were shared, per a later count. Using immunoSEQ multiplex PCR, the repertoire was profiled, and TCRdb retains in-frame clones only, with some absent. D and trimming come from the DNA, and the V and J calls and clone size come from that table. The data show 180,000 or so clones, about 80% seen once. CDR3 length: 16 residues. CDR1 and CDR2 (germline): SGDLS, YYNGEE. The ends lost 4 bases at V and 0 bases at J; junction bases unmatched: 4. This sample is part of a study of cytomegalovirus exposure and HLA in healthy donors. Study in general: Previous work identified roughly 120 million unique TCR beta sequences from 200 million or so T cells.

Points from the study as a whole: A later analysis found most CMV-associated TCR beta chains apparently HLA-restricted. Association of 15,000 to 20,000 TCR beta sequences with HLA alleles was found at 0.05 false discovery rate in a later analysis.

Sequenced input: PBMCs. The TCR comes from a woman under 40 in good health and CMV-seronegative. The chain links TRBV9 to TRBJ2-3, with TRBD2 identical over 11 bases. The CDR3 DNA reads as TGTGCCAGCAGCCACGGGACTAGCGGTAGCACAGATACGCAGTATTTT. Residues: CASSHGTSGSTDTQYF.